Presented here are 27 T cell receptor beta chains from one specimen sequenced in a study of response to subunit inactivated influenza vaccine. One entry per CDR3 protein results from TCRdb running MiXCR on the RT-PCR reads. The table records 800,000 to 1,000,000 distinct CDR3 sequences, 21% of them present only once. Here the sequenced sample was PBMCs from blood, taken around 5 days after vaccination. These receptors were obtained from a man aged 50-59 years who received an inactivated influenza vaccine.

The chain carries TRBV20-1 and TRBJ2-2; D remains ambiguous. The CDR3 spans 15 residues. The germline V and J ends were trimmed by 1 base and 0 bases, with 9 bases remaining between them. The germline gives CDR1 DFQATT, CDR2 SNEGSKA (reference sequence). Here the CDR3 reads CSARVNTANTGELFF. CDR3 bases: TGCAGTGCTAGAGTTAACACGGCGAACACCGGGGAGCTGTTTTTT.

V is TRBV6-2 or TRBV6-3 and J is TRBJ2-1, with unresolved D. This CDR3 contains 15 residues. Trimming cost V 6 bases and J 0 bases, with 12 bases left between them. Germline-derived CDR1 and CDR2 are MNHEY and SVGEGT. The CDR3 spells CASSPVKSSYNEQFF. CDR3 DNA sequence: TGTGCCAGCAGCCCCGTCAAAAGCTCCTACAATGAGCAGTTCTTC.

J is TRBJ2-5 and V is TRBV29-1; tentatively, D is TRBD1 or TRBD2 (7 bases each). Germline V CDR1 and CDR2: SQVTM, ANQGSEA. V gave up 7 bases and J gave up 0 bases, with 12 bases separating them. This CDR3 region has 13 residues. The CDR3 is CSARGRDQETQYF. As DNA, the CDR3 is TGCAGCGCCAGGGGGAGGGACCAAGAGACCCAGTACTTC.

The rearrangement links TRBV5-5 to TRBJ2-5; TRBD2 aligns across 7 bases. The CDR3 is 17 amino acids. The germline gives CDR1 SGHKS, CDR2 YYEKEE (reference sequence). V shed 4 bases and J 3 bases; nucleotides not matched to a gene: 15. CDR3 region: CASSRGVEASSKETQYF. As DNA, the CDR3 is TGTGCCAGCAGCCGGGGGGTAGAGGCAAGCTCAAAAGAGACCCAGTACTTC.

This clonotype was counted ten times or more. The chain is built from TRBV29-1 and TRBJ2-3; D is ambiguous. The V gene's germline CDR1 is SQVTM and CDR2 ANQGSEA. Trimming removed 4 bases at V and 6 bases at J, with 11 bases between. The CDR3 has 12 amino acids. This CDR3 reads CSVGAMGDTQYF. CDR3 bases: TGCAGCGTTGGGGCCATGGGGGATACGCAGTATTTT.

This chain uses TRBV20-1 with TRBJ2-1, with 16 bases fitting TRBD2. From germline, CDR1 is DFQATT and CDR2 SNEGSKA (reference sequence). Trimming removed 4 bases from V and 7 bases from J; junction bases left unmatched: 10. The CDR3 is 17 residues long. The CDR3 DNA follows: TGCAGTGCTAAATCCGGGACTAGCGGGGGGGCGTCAAATGAGCAGTTCTTC. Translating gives CSAKSGTSGGASNEQFF.

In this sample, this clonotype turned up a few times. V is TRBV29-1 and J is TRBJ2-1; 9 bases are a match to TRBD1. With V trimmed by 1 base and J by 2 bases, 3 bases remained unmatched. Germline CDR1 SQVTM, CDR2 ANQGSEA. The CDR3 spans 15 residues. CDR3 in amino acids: CSVEGGQGPYNEQFF. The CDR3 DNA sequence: TGCAGCGTTGAAGGGGGACAGGGTCCCTACAATGAGCAGTTCTTC.

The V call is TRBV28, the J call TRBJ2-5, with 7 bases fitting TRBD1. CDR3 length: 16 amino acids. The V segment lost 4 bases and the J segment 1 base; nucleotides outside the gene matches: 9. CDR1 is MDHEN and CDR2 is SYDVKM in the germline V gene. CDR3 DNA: TGTGCCAGCAGTTCCCGGGACAGTTTGTCCCAAGAGACCCAGTACTTC. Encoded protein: CASSSRDSLSQETQYF.

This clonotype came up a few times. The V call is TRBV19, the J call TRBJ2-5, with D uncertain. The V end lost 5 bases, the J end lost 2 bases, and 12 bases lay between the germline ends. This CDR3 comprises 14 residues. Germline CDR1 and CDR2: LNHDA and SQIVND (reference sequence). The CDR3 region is CASSPPEYQETQYF. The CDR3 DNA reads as TGTGCCAGTAGTCCCCCGGAGTATCAAGAGACCCAGTACTTC.

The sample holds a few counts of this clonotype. CDR3 sequence reads: CASSQGPGMPGYTF. CDR3 in DNA: TGCGCCAGCAGCCAAGGTCCGGGTATGCCCGGCTACACCTTC. The V gene is TRBV4-3, the J gene TRBJ1-2; D call uncertain. The V end was cut by 1 base, the J end by 8 bases, with 14 bases between. This CDR3 has 14 amino acids. Germline assignment: CDR1 LGHNA and CDR2 YSLEER.

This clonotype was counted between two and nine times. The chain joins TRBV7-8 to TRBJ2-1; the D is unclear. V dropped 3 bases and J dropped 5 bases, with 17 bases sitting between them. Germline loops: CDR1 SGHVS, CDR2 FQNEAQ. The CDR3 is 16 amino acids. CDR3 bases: TGTGCCAGCAGCTTCGACCTTGCCCTACAAAACAATGAGCAGTTCTTC. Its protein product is CASSFDLALQNNEQFF.

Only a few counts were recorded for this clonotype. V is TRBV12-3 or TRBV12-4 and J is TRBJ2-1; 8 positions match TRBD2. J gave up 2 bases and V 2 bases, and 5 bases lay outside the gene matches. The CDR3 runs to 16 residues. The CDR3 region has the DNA TGTGCCAGCAGTTTAAGCACGGGAGGGCCCTACAATGAGCAGTTCTTC. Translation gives CASSLSTGGPYNEQFF.

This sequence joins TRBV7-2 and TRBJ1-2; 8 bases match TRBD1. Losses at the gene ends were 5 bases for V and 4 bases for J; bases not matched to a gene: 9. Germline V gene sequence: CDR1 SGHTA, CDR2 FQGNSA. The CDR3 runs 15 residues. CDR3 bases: TGTGCCAGCAGCCTGCGACAGGGGCCCTTCTATGGCTACACCTTC. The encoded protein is CASSLRQGPFYGYTF.

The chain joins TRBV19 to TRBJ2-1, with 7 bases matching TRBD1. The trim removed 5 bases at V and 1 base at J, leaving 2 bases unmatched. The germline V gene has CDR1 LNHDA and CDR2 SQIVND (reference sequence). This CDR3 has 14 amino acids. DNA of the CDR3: TGTGCCAGTAGTGGGACAGTTTCCTACAATGAGCAGTTCTTC. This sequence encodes CASSGTVSYNEQFF.

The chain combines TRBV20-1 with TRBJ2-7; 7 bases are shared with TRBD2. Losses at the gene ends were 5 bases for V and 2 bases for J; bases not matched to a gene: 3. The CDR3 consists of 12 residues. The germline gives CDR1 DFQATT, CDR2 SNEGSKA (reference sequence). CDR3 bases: TGCAGTGCTGGAGCGGGGACCTACGAGCAGTACTTC. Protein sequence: CSAGAGTYEQYF.

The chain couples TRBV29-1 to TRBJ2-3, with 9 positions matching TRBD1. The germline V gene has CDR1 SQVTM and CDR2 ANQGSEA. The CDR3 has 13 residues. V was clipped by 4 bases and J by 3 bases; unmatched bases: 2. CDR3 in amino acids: CSVGGTGTDTQYF. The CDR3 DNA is TGCAGCGTTGGTGGGACAGGGACAGATACGCAGTATTTT.

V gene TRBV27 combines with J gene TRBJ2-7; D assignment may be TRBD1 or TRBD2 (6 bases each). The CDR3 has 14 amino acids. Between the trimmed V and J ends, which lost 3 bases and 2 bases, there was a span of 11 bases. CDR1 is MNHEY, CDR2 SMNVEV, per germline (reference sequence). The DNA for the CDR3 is TGTGCCAGCAGTTTGCGGGACACGACCTACGAGCAGTACTTC. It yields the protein CASSLRDTTYEQYF.

Here the CDR3 DNA reads TGTGCCAGCACACCGGGGGCCCCCCAGGGGGTAACAGATACGCAGTATTTT. Protein: CASTPGAPQGVTDTQYF. The chain joins TRBV21-1 to TRBJ2-3; the table's D call, TRBD1, was not checked against the DNA. TRBV21-1 is a pseudogene locus. This CDR3 has 17 amino acids.

The CDR3 is CASSLTGIRDGTEAFF. The CDR3 nucleotides are TGTGCCAGCAGCTTAACGGGGATCAGGGATGGTACTGAAGCTTTCTTT. V usage is TRBV7-3 and J usage is TRBJ1-1; a weak D match, TRBD1 (5 bases). Per the germline V gene, CDR1 is SGHTA and CDR2 is FQGTGA. The V end lost 0 bases, the J end lost 5 bases, and 16 bases lay between the germline ends. CDR3 length equals 16 residues.

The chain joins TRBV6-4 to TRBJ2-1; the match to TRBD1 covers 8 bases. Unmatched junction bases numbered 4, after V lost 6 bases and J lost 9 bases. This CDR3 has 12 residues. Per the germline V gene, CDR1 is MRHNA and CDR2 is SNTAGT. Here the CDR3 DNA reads TGTGCCAGCAGCGTGACAGGGGTTGAGCAGTTCTTC. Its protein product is CASSVTGVEQFF.

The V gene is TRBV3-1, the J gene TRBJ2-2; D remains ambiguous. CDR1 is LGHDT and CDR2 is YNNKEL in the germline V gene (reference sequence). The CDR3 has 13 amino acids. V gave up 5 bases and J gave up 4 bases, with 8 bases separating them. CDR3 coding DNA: TGTGCCAGCAGCAAGGCCACCACCGGGGAGCTGTTTTTT. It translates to CASSKATTGELFF.

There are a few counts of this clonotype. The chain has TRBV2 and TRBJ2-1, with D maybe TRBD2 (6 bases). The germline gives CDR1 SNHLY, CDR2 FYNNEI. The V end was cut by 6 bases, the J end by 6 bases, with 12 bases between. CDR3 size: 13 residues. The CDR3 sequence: CASSILTSNEQFF. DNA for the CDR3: TGTGCCAGCAGCATACTGACTAGCAATGAGCAGTTCTTC.

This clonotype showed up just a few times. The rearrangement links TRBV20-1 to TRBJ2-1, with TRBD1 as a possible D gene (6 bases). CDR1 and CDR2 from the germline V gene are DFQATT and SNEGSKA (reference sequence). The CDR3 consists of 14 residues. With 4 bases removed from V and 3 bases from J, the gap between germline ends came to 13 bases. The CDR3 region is CSATGGQNYNEQFF. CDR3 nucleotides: TGCAGTGCTACCGGCGGACAGAACTACAATGAGCAGTTCTTC.

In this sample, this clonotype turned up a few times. In DNA, the CDR3 is TGTGCCACCAGATTCCCGGGGAGCTATGGCTACACCTTC. It translates to CATRFPGSYGYTF. The rearrangement uses TRBV15 and TRBJ1-2; no definite D call. Germline V lookup: CDR1 LNHNV, CDR2 YYDKDF (reference sequence). This CDR3 is 13 amino acids long. V was clipped by 6 bases and J by 4 bases, with 12 bases between them.

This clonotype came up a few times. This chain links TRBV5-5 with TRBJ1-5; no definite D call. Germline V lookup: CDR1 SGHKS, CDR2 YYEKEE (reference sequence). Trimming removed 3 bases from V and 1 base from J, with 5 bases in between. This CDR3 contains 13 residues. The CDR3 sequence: CASSSVSNQPQHF. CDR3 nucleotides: TGTGCCAGCAGCTCAGTAAGCAATCAGCCCCAGCATTTT.

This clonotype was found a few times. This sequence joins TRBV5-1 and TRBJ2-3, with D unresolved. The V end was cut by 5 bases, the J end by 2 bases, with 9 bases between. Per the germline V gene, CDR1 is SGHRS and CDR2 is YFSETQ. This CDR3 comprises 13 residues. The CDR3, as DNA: TGCGCCAGCAGAGGTAGGGTCACAGATACGCAGTATTTT. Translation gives CASRGRVTDTQYF.

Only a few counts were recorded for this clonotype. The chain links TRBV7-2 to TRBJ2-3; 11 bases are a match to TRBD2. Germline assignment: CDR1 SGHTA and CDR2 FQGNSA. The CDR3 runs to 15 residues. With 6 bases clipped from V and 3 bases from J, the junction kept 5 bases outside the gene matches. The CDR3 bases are TGTGCCAGCAGTCGTATAGCGGGAGGGACAGATACGCAGTATTTT. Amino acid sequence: CASSRIAGGTDTQYF.